There are a few counts of the clone carrying this T cell receptor beta chain. These data are taken from a study of blood T cell repertoires in COVID-19. Overall study context: Acute-phase and convalescent COVID-19 samples originated in the United States, Italy and Spain.

Enrolled through a virtual design, the participants were between roughly 18 and 90 years of age and came from fewer than 30 US areas. Which cohort a participant joined came from the clinical history participants gave. CDR1 and CDR2 from the germline V gene are LGHNA and YNFKEQ. The CDR3 is 16 residues long. V trimming: 1 base; J trimming: 10 bases; junction bases outside the gene matches: 10. Study processing details: The authors estimated nucleated cell counts from reference gene primer amplification. The assay was immunoSEQ multiplex PCR, and TCRdb's table has in-frame clones only and misses some. The DNA was the basis for D and trimming; V, J and clone size are from that table. This repertoire shows about 220,000 clones, 70% to 85% found once; its top ten account for approximately 1.3%.

V usage is TRBV4-2 and J usage is TRBJ1-6, with 7 bases lining up with TRBD1. The receptor comes from a woman in her thirties or forties with acute COVID-19. Sequenced: PBMCs or T cells enriched from blood (not recorded which). The CDR3 spells CASSQGSHRGGSPLHF. Here the CDR3 DNA reads TGTGCCAGCAGCCAAGGTAGTCACAGGGGAGGATCACCCCTCCACTTT.